One and the same sample provided the 21 T cell receptor beta chains below, sequenced in a study of T cell responses to AZD1222 COVID-19 vaccine. Data came from immunoSEQ multiplex PCR; TCRdb stores just in-frame clones and leaves some out. The data hold 100,000 to 150,000 clones, with 92% observed a single time. The sequences come from peripheral blood, collected on day 0 of AZD1222 vaccination. The receptors were sampled from an adult in good health.

This chain joins TRBV3-1 (or the pseudogene TRBV3-2) and TRBJ2-3, with D unresolved. The germline V and J ends were trimmed by 2 bases and 2 bases, with 5 bases remaining between them. CDR1 is LGHDT, CDR2 YNNKEL, per germline (reference sequence). The CDR3 sequence is 13 residues long. The CDR3 DNA sequence: TGTGCCAGCAGCCAATTTGTCACAGATACGCAGTATTTT. The encoded protein is CASSQFVTDTQYF.

This rearrangement joins TRBV5-5 to TRBJ2-7; a possible D gene is TRBD1 (5 bases). Trimming cost V 1 base and J 3 bases, with 11 bases left between them. Germline V gene sequence: CDR1 SGHKS, CDR2 YYEKEE (reference sequence). The CDR3 runs 14 residues. The CDR3 DNA sequence: TGTGCCAGCAGCTTGAAGGGGATGAACTACGAGCAGTACTTC. This encodes CASSLKGMNYEQYF.

The rearrangement uses TRBV2 and TRBJ2-1, with D tentatively TRBD1 (7 bases). Trimming stripped 6 bases from V and 6 bases from J, with 12 bases between. Germline lookup yields CDR1 SNHLY and CDR2 FYNNEI. The CDR3 is made up of 13 amino acids. The CDR3 spells CASRQGGLNEQFF. In nucleotides, the CDR3 is TGTGCCAGCAGGCAGGGGGGCCTCAATGAGCAGTTCTTC. Looking up the rest from reference TRBV2 and TRBJ2-1 gives the full variable domain: EPEVTQTPSHQVTQMGQEVILRCVPISNHLYFYWYRQILGQKVEFLVSFYNNEISEKSEIFDDQFSVERPDGSNFTLKIRSTKLEDSAMYFCASRQGGLNEQFFGPGTRLTVL.

This chain joins TRBV19 and TRBJ1-5; D may be TRBD1 (5 bases). This CDR3 is built from 13 residues. Between the trimmed V and J ends, which lost 6 bases and 1 base, there was a span of 7 bases. Germline V gene lookup returns CDR1 LNHDA and CDR2 SQIVND (reference sequence). CDR3 in amino acids: CASRRTSNQPQHF. The CDR3 nucleotides read TGTGCCAGTAGACGGACAAGCAATCAGCCCCAGCATTTT. Filled out from reference TRBV19 and TRBJ1-5, the complete variable domain reads DGGITQSPKYLFRKEGQNVTLSCEQNLNHDAMYWYRQDPGQGLRLIYYSQIVNDFQKGDIAEGYSVSREKKESFPLTVTSAQKNPTAFYLCASRRTSNQPQHFGDGTRLSIL.

The chain links TRBV18 to TRBJ2-3, with TRBD2 matching 7 bases. Germline V gene lookup returns CDR1 KGHSH and CDR2 LQKENI. The J segment lost 2 bases and the V segment lost 2 bases, leaving 7 bases of the junction unmatched. This CDR3 has 16 residues. The CDR3 here is CASSPGLAALTDTQYF. Here the CDR3 DNA reads TGTGCCAGCTCACCAGGTCTAGCGGCACTCACAGATACGCAGTATTTT. Drawing the rest from reference TRBV18 and TRBJ2-3, the complete variable domain is NAGVMQNPRHLVRRRGQEARLRCSPMKGHSHVYWYRQLPEEGLKFMVYLQKENIIDESGMPKERFSAEFPKEGPSILRIQQVVRGDSAAYFCASSPGLAALTDTQYFGPGTRLTVL.

The CDR3 DNA sequence: TGTGCCTGGAGTGGGGGGCAGGGGGCATACGAGCAGTACTTC. Protein sequence: CAWSGGQGAYEQYF. The chain couples TRBV30 to TRBJ2-7, with 8 bases lining up with TRBD1. V shed 1 base and J 4 bases; nucleotides not matched to a gene: 6. CDR1 is GTSNPN and CDR2 is SVGIG in the germline V gene (reference sequence). The CDR3 has 14 amino acids.

The V call is TRBV20-1, the J call TRBJ1-1; D is uncertain. Germline values: CDR1 DFQATT, CDR2 SNEGSKA (reference sequence). The CDR3 totals 11 residues. Trimming took off 2 bases at V and 4 bases at J, with 5 bases between the two ends. The CDR3 nucleotides read TGCAGTGCTAGACTCCCCACTGAAGCTTTCTTT. It yields the protein CSARLPTEAFF.

Only one count was recorded for this clone. This chain links TRBV19 with TRBJ2-7; 9 bases line up with TRBD1. The CDR3 runs 16 residues. Per the germline V gene, CDR1 is LNHDA and CDR2 is SQIVND (reference sequence). The V segment lost 4 bases and the J segment 2 bases; nucleotides outside the gene matches: 9. As DNA, the CDR3 is TGTGCCAGTAGTACACATGACAGGGGGAGGCCCTACGAGCAGTACTTC. Translation: CASSTHDRGRPYEQYF.

The chain recombines TRBV3-1 (or the pseudogene TRBV3-2) with TRBJ2-7; D is perhaps TRBD2 (6 bases). V lost 4 bases, J lost 5 bases, and 18 bases lay in between. This CDR3 is 15 amino acids long. Germline V gene lookup returns CDR1 LGHDT and CDR2 YNNKEL (reference sequence). CDR3 nucleotide sequence: TGTGCCAGCAGCCGGACCTGGGGGGAATCGGACGAGCAGTACTTC. Residues: CASSRTWGESDEQYF.

This chain uses TRBV2 with TRBJ2-7; tentative D call: TRBD2 (6 bases). V lost 3 bases to trimming and J lost 3 bases, with 12 bases between them. Germline-derived CDR1 and CDR2 are SNHLY and FYNNEI. This CDR3 is built from 14 residues. This CDR3 reads CASSEGLNLYEQYF. In DNA, the CDR3 is TGTGCCAGCAGTGAGGGACTTAACCTCTACGAGCAGTACTTC. The complete variable domain, with remaining parts taken from reference TRBV2 and TRBJ2-7, reads EPEVTQTPSHQVTQMGQEVILRCVPISNHLYFYWYRQILGQKVEFLVSFYNNEISEKSEIFDDQFSVERPDGSNFTLKIRSTKLEDSAMYFCASSEGLNLYEQYFGPGTRLTVT.

The V gene is TRBV24-1, the J gene TRBJ2-1; 10 bases line up with TRBD1. CDR1 is KGHDR, CDR2 SFDVKD, per germline. CDR3 length: 14 amino acids. V was clipped by 9 bases and J by 4 bases; unmatched bases: 5. This chain's CDR3 is CATADRGPYNEQFF. The CDR3 DNA is TGTGCCACCGCTGACAGGGGGCCTTACAATGAGCAGTTCTTC.

The J gene is TRBJ2-7, the V gene TRBV12-3 or TRBV12-4; D is ambiguous. CDR3 size: 11 residues. Trimming pared 8 bases from V and 1 base from J, leaving 6 bases between. CDR3 loop: CASGSSYEQYF. Written as DNA, the CDR3 is TGTGCCAGCGGAAGTTCCTACGAGCAGTACTTC.

The genes are TRBV27 and TRBJ2-5, with 7 bases aligning to TRBD1. CDR1 and CDR2 (germline): MNHEY, SMNVEV (reference sequence). This CDR3 has 15 amino acids. The V and J ends lost 3 bases and 1 base, in that order; junction bases with no gene match: 5. CDR3 sequence reads: CASSFGRGTQETQYF. DNA of the CDR3: TGTGCCAGCAGTTTTGGCAGGGGGACCCAAGAGACCCAGTACTTC.

This chain uses TRBV28 with TRBJ1-5; D may be TRBD1 (5 bases). The V and J ends lost 6 bases and 7 bases respectively, with 22 bases between them. Germline V gives CDR1 MDHEN, CDR2 SYDVKM. The CDR3 runs to 16 residues. CDR3 residues: CASRAARTDGGQPQHF. The CDR3 coding sequence is TGTGCCAGCAGGGCCGCCCGGACGGACGGGGGGCAGCCCCAGCATTTT. Drawing the rest from reference TRBV28 and TRBJ1-5, the complete variable domain is DVKVTQSSRYLVKRTGEKVFLECVQDMDHENMFWYRQDPGLGLRLIYFSYDVKMKEKGDIPEGYSVSREKKERFSLILESASTNQTSMYLCASRAARTDGGQPQHFGDGTRLSIL.

V usage is TRBV11-3 and J usage is TRBJ1-1; TRBD1 agrees at 8 bases. V lost 9 bases, J lost 2 bases, and 5 bases stayed unmatched. CDR3 size: 13 residues. Germline V gene lookup returns CDR1 SGHNT and CDR2 YENEEA. The CDR3 reads CASGQGINTEAFF. Here the CDR3 DNA reads TGTGCCAGTGGACAGGGAATAAACACTGAAGCTTTCTTT.

The rearrangement joins TRBV5-4 to TRBJ1-1; D gene unclear. V dropped 4 bases and J dropped 5 bases, with 21 bases sitting between them. Germline-derived CDR1 and CDR2 are SGHNT and YYREEE (reference sequence). The CDR3 loop spans 16 amino acids. CDR3 sequence: CASSPSLVYSVTEAFF. The CDR3 nucleotides are TGTGCCAGCAGCCCCTCCCTAGTTTACTCGGTAACTGAAGCTTTCTTT.

J is TRBJ2-7 and V is TRBV20-1, with D possibly TRBD2 on 7 matching bases. The V end lost 3 bases, the J end lost 9 bases, and 9 bases lay between the germline ends. The CDR3 is 10 amino acids. Germline assignment: CDR1 DFQATT and CDR2 SNEGSKA (reference sequence). The CDR3 loop reads CSASAGAQYF. In DNA form, the CDR3 reads TGCAGTGCTAGCGCGGGGGCGCAGTACTTC.

This rearrangement joins TRBV14 to TRBJ1-2; D not certain. Trimming pared 4 bases from V and 8 bases from J, leaving 11 bases between. The CDR3 runs 12 residues. The germline V gene has CDR1 SGHDN and CDR2 FVKESK. CDR3 DNA: TGTGCCAGCAGCCGAGGAGGGCTCGGCTACACCTTC. Its protein product is CASSRGGLGYTF.

The DNA for the CDR3 is TGCGCCAGCAGCTTGCGGTCCAGCACAGATACGCAGTATTTT. Amino acids: CASSLRSSTDTQYF. This sequence joins TRBV5-1 and TRBJ2-3; D unresolved. There are 14 residues in the CDR3. Trimming pared 1 base from V and 0 bases from J, leaving 6 bases between. Germline V gene lookup returns CDR1 SGHRS and CDR2 YFSETQ.

This clone has just one count. This rearrangement joins TRBV30 to TRBJ2-7, with TRBD1 identical over 7 bases. CDR3 length equals 12 residues. Germline V gene lookup returns CDR1 GTSNPN and CDR2 SVGIG (reference sequence). With 5 bases clipped from V and 3 bases from J, the junction kept 4 bases outside the gene matches. CDR3 loop: CAWGTESYEQYF. In nucleotides, the CDR3 is TGTGCCTGGGGGACAGAGAGCTACGAGCAGTACTTC.

J is TRBJ2-7 and V is TRBV18; D might be TRBD1 (6 bases). Trimming took 2 bases from V and 3 from J, leaving 11 bases between them. Germline CDR1 KGHSH, CDR2 LQKENI. There are 14 residues in the CDR3. CDR3 protein: CASSPGGSVYEQYF. Here the CDR3 DNA reads TGTGCCAGCTCACCAGGGGGCTCCGTCTACGAGCAGTACTTC.